This TCR beta chain was documented in a study of shared clonotypes between healthy human individuals. Study at large: Sampling drew on donors who were a couple of women and three men aged 18 to 49.

Only in-frame clones appear in the TCRdb table, and some are missing; sequencing was by immunoSEQ multiplex PCR. Among about 680,000 clones, more than 70% were seen once, and the ten largest hold approximately 2%. A note on this clone: Its specificity is not known.

The CDR3 is 13 residues long. CDR1 and CDR2 from the germline V gene are SGHKS and YYEKEE (reference sequence). The V end was cut by 4 bases, the J end by 5 bases, with 12 bases between. The study's findings and limits: Clonotypes shared by all four donors outscored non-shared clonotypes in generation probability. In general, naive subsets displayed greater estimated richness than memory subsets did.

J is TRBJ1-1 and V is TRBV5-5, with D tentatively TRBD1 (6 bases). Source material: memory CD4+ T cells sorted from blood. Subset of the sample: CD45RA-negative fraction. The receptor was derived from a woman in her twenties or thirties in good health. The CDR3 DNA sequence: TGTGCCAGCAGCATGACAGGTTTAACTGAAGCTTTCTTT. Translated: CASSMTGLTEAFF.